The T cell receptor (beta chain) under discussion was sequenced for a study of OX40 agonist ivuxolimab in advanced cancers. About the study as a whole: Ivuxolimab was a fully human IgG2 agonistic monoclonal antibody targeting the costimulatory receptor OX40 (CD134). In the dose-escalation cohort, over 65% of patients were male, and the mean age was about 55 years, with a range of about 23 to 90. Of the approximately 54 dose-escalation patients, hepatocellular carcinoma was present in roughly 19, melanoma in roughly 15, renal cell carcinoma in 9 and head and neck cancer in 9. Peripheral TCRbeta sequencing was intended to test whether TCR sequence diversity was altered and clonal T-cell expansion was caused by ivuxolimab. Intravenous ivuxolimab was administered to patients every 2 weeks at six dose levels: 0.01, 0.1, 0.3, 1.5, 3 and 10 mg/kg. The paper describes the monotherapy dose-escalation part (N of about 55 patients) of the phase I trial of ivuxolimab. Three dose-escalation patients achieved partial responses, one with hepatocellular carcinoma and two with cutaneous melanoma. Patients were allowed to have had prior anti-PD-1, anti-PD-L1 or anti-CTLA-4 therapy, and roughly 40% of the dose-escalation patients had previously received checkpoint inhibitors.

CDR1 and CDR2 are read off the germline V gene as SGHRS and YFSETQ. At the junction V is shortened by 3 bases and J by 12 bases, with 22 bases in between. Including the terminal cysteine and phenylalanine, the CDR3 comprises 16 residues. Only CDR3 DNA remains: 48 bases, in frame from the first base. Patients with autoimmune disease history or receiving systemic immunosuppression were excluded from the trial. Peripheral blood for TCR sequencing was collected from all dose cohorts at baseline, on cycle 4 day 1, and on cycle 7 day 1. The samples were drawn from a first-in-human, open-label, multicenter phase I dose-escalation trial of ivuxolimab. Adults with locally advanced or metastatic melanoma, renal cell, hepatocellular, or head and neck squamous cell carcinoma were enrolled in the trial. Before TCR sequencing, CD4+ T cells and CD8+ T cells from peripheral blood were sorted into separate populations.

Beyond this particular receptor, the publication reports: Which antigens the clonally expanded peripheral T cells were specific for was not determined. At doses of 0.1 to 3.0 mg/kg, clonal expansion of both CD4+ and CD8+ T cells in blood was seen between baseline and week 6. Low levels of normalized T-cell clonal expansion were also shown by some nonresponding patients. Partial responders in the 0.1-3.0 mg/kg groups had among the lowest normalized peripheral clonal expansion, especially among CD8+ T cells. After ivuxolimab, CD8+ T cells had more expanded clones than CD4+ T cells on average.

On this clone itself: What antigen it recognizes has not been identified. One base away there is no much larger clone; base qualities are not given.

Genomic DNA was isolated from the sorted cells so that the TCRbeta CDR3 region could be sequenced. TCRbeta CDR3 regions were sequenced using the immunoSEQ Assay. TCRdb took this table from immuneACCESS and kept in-frame rearrangements with V and J called. Such tables lack part of the clones; where checked against another copy, unresolved V genes explain under half of the gap, and the rest is unexplained. For this sample there are around 60,000 clones; around three quarters appear just once. The ten largest clonotypes hold 5% to 7.5% of the sample. Sequencing used CD4+ or CD8+ T cells sorted from blood, obtained in a trial of the OX40 agonist ivuxolimab. The rearranged chain carries TRBV5-1 and TRBJ1-6, with TRBD1 perhaps the D gene, on 5 matching bases. This receptor was identified in an adult with an advanced solid tumor such as melanoma, head and neck, liver or kidney cancer. The CDR3 loop reads CASSSSGTEKTRPLHF. The bases are TGCGCCAGCAGCTCATCCGGGACGGAAAAAACCAGACCCCTCCACTTT.